Listed here are 19 T cell receptor beta chains from one sample, sequenced in a study of blood T cell repertoires in COVID-19. The repertoire was sequenced with immunoSEQ multiplex PCR; TCRdb's copy has only in-frame clones and lacks some. This sample carries about 230,000 clones, roughly 80% of them seen once, and the ten largest clones take approximately 2.5%. The sequenced material came from peripheral blood. All receptors come from an older woman with active or convalescent COVID-19.

The chain has TRBV6-2 or TRBV6-3 and TRBJ2-7; TRBD1 matches 8 bases. The CDR3 sequence is 18 residues long. V was clipped by 0 bases and J by 2 bases; unmatched bases: 12. The germline V gene has CDR1 MNHEY and CDR2 SVGEGT. The CDR3 sequence: CASSYSPYGTGATYEQYF. Written as DNA, the CDR3 is TGTGCCAGCAGTTACTCACCCTACGGGACAGGTGCTACCTACGAGCAGTACTTC.

This clone was seen more than once but under ten times. The chain is built from TRBV14 and TRBJ2-1, with 11 bases that match TRBD2. The CDR3 spans 15 residues. Trimming at V came to 5 bases and at J to 3 bases, leaving 3 bases not matched to a gene. In germline, CDR1 is SGHDN, CDR2 FVKESK. CDR3 residues: CASSWGLADYNEQFF. As DNA, the CDR3 is TGTGCCAGCAGCTGGGGACTAGCGGACTACAATGAGCAGTTCTTC.

The genes are TRBV27 and TRBJ2-7; 7 bases are a match to TRBD1. The CDR3 covers 15 residues. CDR1 is MNHEY and CDR2 is SMNVEV in the germline V gene (reference sequence). Unmatched junction bases numbered 10, after V lost 4 bases and J lost 4 bases. The CDR3 DNA follows: TGTGCCAGCAGTTGGCAACCGGGACAGATATACGAGCAGTACTTC. Translated, it gives CASSWQPGQIYEQYF.

This clone was recorded only once. J is TRBJ2-5 and V is TRBV7-2; TRBD1 matches at 9 bases. The CDR3 has 15 residues. Looked up from germline, CDR1 is SGHTA and CDR2 is FQGNSA. After removal of 1 base from V and 5 bases from J, the junction contained 5 bases not matched to a gene. The CDR3 coding sequence is TGTGCCAGCAGCTTAGGGACAGGGGCCTGGGAGACCCAGTACTTC. It is translated as CASSLGTGAWETQYF.

The chain couples TRBV19 to TRBJ2-4, with TRBD2 matching 7 bases. Germline V lookup: CDR1 LNHDA, CDR2 SQIVND (reference sequence). The CDR3 contains 15 residues. V lost 4 bases to trimming and J lost 6 bases; unmatched junction nucleotides: 9. The CDR3 here is CASSTSWGGGNIQYF. DNA for the CDR3: TGTGCCAGTAGTACCTCGTGGGGGGGAGGAAACATTCAGTACTTC.

The chain has TRBV28 and TRBJ2-1; D perhaps matches TRBD2 (5 bases). The germline V and J ends were trimmed by 2 bases and 0 bases, with 8 bases remaining between them. CDR3 length: 15 amino acids. Germline CDR1 and CDR2: MDHEN and SYDVKM. The CDR3 is CASSLRAGSYNEQFF. CDR3 sequence (DNA): TGTGCCAGCAGTTTAAGGGCGGGCTCCTACAATGAGCAGTTCTTC.

V gene TRBV11-2 combines with J gene TRBJ1-2; 7 bases map to TRBD1. The junction had 10 bases not matched to a gene; V was cut back by 1 base and J by 8 bases. Germline lookup yields CDR1 SGHAT and CDR2 FQNNGV. The CDR3 has 15 residues. The CDR3 loop is CASSLAPTGFGGYTF. CDR3 DNA sequence: TGTGCCAGCAGCTTAGCCCCGACAGGGTTTGGCGGCTACACCTTC.

This chain links TRBV19 with TRBJ1-3; TRBD1 is a possible D gene (5 bases). V was trimmed by 8 bases and J by 3 bases, leaving 26 bases between them. CDR1 LNHDA and CDR2 SQIVND come from the germline V gene (reference sequence). The CDR3 consists of 18 residues. CDR3 region: CASRPGTSTFRGGNTIYF. The CDR3 DNA reads TGTGCCAGTCGTCCCGGGACTTCCACGTTTCGAGGTGGAAACACCATATATTTT.

The genes are TRBV4-3 and TRBJ2-3, with TRBD2 identical over 7 bases. CDR1 and CDR2 (germline): LGHNA, YSLEER. V was clipped by 4 bases and J by 1 base; unmatched bases: 11. The CDR3 length is 17 residues. CDR3 residues: CASSRHPNSGRTDTQYF. The CDR3, as DNA: TGCGCCAGCAGCCGACACCCTAATAGCGGGCGCACAGATACGCAGTATTTT.

The chain uses TRBV5-4 and TRBJ2-3; 9 nucleotides agree with TRBD2. V lost 1 base to trimming and J lost 4 bases; unmatched junction nucleotides: 7. The CDR3 contains 16 residues. Per the germline V gene, CDR1 is SGHNT and CDR2 is YYREEE (reference sequence). CDR3 in amino acids: CASSLRREGPSDTQYF. The CDR3, as DNA: TGTGCCAGCAGCTTGAGGCGGGAGGGCCCCTCAGATACGCAGTATTTT.

The rearrangement joins TRBV4-3 to TRBJ1-2, with 7 bases matching TRBD1. The CDR3 loop spans 17 amino acids. The germline CDR1 and CDR2 sequences are LGHNA and YSLEER. V was pared by 4 bases and J by 5 bases, with 16 bases of the junction left unmatched. The CDR3 DNA is TGCGCCAGCAGCCCAGAGAAACCCGGACAGGCGCTTTATGGCTACACCTTC. It is translated as CASSPEKPGQALYGYTF.

The chain combines TRBV18 with TRBJ1-1, with 10 bases that match TRBD1. The V gene's germline CDR1 is KGHSH and CDR2 LQKENI. The CDR3 sequence is 15 residues long. V lost 5 bases to trimming and J lost 5 bases; unmatched junction nucleotides: 8. The DNA of the CDR3 is TGTGCCAGCTCAACACGCTCGGGACAGGGGACTGAAGCTTTCTTT. Protein sequence: CASSTRSGQGTEAFF. The entire variable domain, with the rest obtained from reference TRBV18 and TRBJ1-1, is as follows: NAGVMQNPRHLVRRRGQEARLRCSPMKGHSHVYWYRQLPEEGLKFMVYLQKENIIDESGMPKERFSAEFPKEGPSILRIQQVVRGDSAAYFCASSTRSGQGTEAFFGQGTRLTVV.

This clone was counted once. The chain has TRBV28 and TRBJ2-5; weak D call: TRBD2 (6 bases). V lost 8 bases to trimming and J lost 2 bases, with 12 bases between them. The CDR3 has 13 residues. CDR1 and CDR2 (germline): MDHEN, SYDVKM. The CDR3 DNA follows: TGTGCCAGCCTGGGGGGTGGGCAAGAGACCCAGTACTTC. Encoded protein: CASLGGGQETQYF. The full variable domain, in which reference TRBV28 and TRBJ2-5 provide the parts outside the CDR3, is DVKVTQSSRYLVKRTGEKVFLECVQDMDHENMFWYRQDPGLGLRLIYFSYDVKMKEKGDIPEGYSVSREKKERFSLILESASTNQTSMYLCASLGGGQETQYFGPGTRLLVL.

V is TRBV30 and J is TRBJ1-4; weak D call: TRBD1 (5 bases). Trimming removed 2 bases from V and 8 bases from J, with 9 bases in between. In germline, CDR1 is GTSNPN, CDR2 SVGIG (reference sequence). The CDR3 loop spans 12 amino acids. CDR3 sequence: CAWSSTAEKLFF. CDR3 nucleotide sequence: TGTGCCTGGAGTTCGACAGCGGAAAAACTGTTTTTT.

The rearrangement joins TRBV11-2 to TRBJ2-7, with 8 nucleotides matching TRBD1. This CDR3 has 15 amino acids. Trimming took 1 base from V and 5 from J; bases not matched to a gene: 7. The germline CDR1 and CDR2 sequences are SGHAT and FQNNGV. CDR3 sequence reads: CASSLGQGAPHEQYF. CDR3 nucleotides: TGTGCCAGCAGCTTAGGTCAGGGGGCGCCCCACGAGCAGTACTTC.

As to this clone: The junction and the germline gene differ at one end; a read error may be behind it. The rearrangement uses TRBV6-4 and TRBJ2-1; no clear D gene. This CDR3 contains 15 residues. Germline V gives CDR1 MRHNA, CDR2 SNTAGT. CDR3 DNA: TGTGCCAGCAGCGACTCTAGTCCCCCCTACAATGAGCAGTTCTTC. Protein sequence: CASSDSSPPYNEQFF.

The V call is TRBV29-1, the J call TRBJ2-1, with TRBD1 matching over 9 bases. J was trimmed by 3 bases and V by 7 bases; bases with no gene match: 7. The CDR3 loop spans 14 amino acids. In germline, CDR1 is SQVTM, CDR2 ANQGSEA. For the CDR3, the DNA is TGCAGCGGATTACAGGGGGCCTACTACAATGAGCAGTTCTTC. This translates into CSGLQGAYYNEQFF.

As regards this clone: At one of its ends the junction is not consistent with the germline gene, which may arise from a read error. V is TRBV3-1 (or the pseudogene TRBV3-2) and J is TRBJ2-1, with unresolved D. The V gene's germline CDR1 is LGHDT and CDR2 YNNKEL (reference sequence). The CDR3 has 14 amino acids. CDR3 region: CASSQDPSSNEQFF. The CDR3 coding sequence is TGTGCCAGCAGCCAAGATCCTTCCTCCAATGAGCAGTTCTTC.

CDR3 in amino acids: CASSYGSGGHTGELFF. CDR3 coding DNA: TGTGCCAGCAGTTATGGGTCCGGAGGGCACACCGGGGAGCTGTTTTTT. V usage is TRBV6-6 and J usage is TRBJ2-2; tentatively, D is TRBD2 (6 bases). V dropped 3 bases and J dropped 3 bases, with 14 bases sitting between them. Germline assignment: CDR1 MNHNY and CDR2 SVGAGI (reference sequence). The CDR3 covers 16 residues.